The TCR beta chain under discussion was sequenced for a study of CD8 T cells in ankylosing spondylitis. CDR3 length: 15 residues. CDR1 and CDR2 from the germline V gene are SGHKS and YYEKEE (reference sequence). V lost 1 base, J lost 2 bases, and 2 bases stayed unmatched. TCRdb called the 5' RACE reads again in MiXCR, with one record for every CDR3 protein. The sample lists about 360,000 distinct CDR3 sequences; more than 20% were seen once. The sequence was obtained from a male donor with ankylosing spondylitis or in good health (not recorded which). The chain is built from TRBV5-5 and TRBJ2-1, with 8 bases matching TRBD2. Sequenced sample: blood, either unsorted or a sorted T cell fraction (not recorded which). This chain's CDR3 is CASSLIAGPYNEQFF. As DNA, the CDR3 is TGTGCCAGCAGCTTGATAGCGGGACCCTACAATGAGCAGTTCTTC. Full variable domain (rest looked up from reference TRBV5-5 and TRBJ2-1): DAGVTQSPTHLIKTRGQQVTLRCSPISGHKSVSWYQQVLGQGPQFIFQYYEKEERGRGNFPDRFSARQFPNYSSELNVNALLLGDSALYLCASSLIAGPYNEQFFGPGTRLTVL.